This T cell receptor beta chain was sequenced for a study of blood T cells in healthy people across ages. At the level of the study: The capture of about one barcoded beta molecule per two T cells was achieved by template switching.

Alongside a J-beta primer mix, a sample-barcoded 5' primer served in a second PCR lasting about 7 to 12 cycles. A single record per CDR3 protein comes from TCRdb applying MiXCR to the 5' RACE reads. The sample holds around 1.5 million distinct CDR3 sequences, roughly 59% seen once. This CDR3 contains 16 residues. The V gene's germline CDR1 is MGHRA and CDR2 YSYEKL. At least 5.5 micrograms of total RNA were extracted per sample. The gene calls are TRBV4-1 and TRBJ2-1; D might be TRBD1 (6 bases). The J call may be in error: the DNA end matches TRBJ2-7 better. The sequenced sample consisted of blood. This sequence originates from a man aged 18 to 29 in good health. CDR3 coding DNA: TGCGCCAGCAGCCTCATTCGGCTACAGGGCTACAATGAGCAGTACTTC. Protein product: CASSLIRLQGYNEQYF.